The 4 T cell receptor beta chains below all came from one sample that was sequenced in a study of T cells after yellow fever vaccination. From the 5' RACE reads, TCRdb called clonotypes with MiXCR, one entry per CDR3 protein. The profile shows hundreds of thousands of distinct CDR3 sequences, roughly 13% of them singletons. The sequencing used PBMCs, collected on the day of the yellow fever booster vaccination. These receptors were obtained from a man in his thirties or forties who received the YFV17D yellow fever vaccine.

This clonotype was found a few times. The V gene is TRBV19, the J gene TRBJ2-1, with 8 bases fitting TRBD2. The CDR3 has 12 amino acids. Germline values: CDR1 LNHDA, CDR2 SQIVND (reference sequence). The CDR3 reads CAVGRGRNEQFF. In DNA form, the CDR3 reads TGTGCGGTGGGGCGCGGGAGGAATGAGCAGTTCTTC.

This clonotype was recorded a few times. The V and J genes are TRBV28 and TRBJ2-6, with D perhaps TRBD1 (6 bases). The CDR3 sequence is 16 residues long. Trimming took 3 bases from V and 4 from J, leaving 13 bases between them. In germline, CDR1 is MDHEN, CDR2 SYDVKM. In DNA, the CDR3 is TGTGCCAGCAGTTTCCAGGGGACGAACGGGGCCAACGTCCTGACTTTC. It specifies CASSFQGTNGANVLTF.

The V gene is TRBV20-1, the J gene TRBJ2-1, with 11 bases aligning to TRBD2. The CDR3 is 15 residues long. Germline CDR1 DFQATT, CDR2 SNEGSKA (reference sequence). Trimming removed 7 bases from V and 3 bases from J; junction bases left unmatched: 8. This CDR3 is CSVNSGRGLYNEQFF. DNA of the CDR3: TGCAGTGTCAATAGCGGGAGGGGACTCTACAATGAGCAGTTCTTC.

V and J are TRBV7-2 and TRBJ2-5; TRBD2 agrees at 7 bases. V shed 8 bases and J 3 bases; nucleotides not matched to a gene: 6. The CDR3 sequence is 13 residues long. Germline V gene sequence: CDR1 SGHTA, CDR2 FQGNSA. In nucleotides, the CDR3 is TGTGCCAGCCGACTAGCCCCGAAAGAGACCCAGTACTTC. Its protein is CASRLAPKETQYF. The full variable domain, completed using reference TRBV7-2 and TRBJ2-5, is GAGVSQSPSNKVTEKGKDVELRCDPISGHTALYWYRQSLGQGLEFLIYFQGNSAPDKSGLPSDRFSAERTGGSVSTLTIQRTQQEDSAVYLCASRLAPKETQYFGPGTRLLVL.